The clone carrying this TCR beta chain has just one count. This sample is drawn from a study of blood T cell repertoires in COVID-19. Study context: Sites in the United States, Italy and Spain provided acute and convalescent COVID-19 samples. Sources were T cells, B-cell-depleted T cells, or PBMCs; the material itself was cDNA or gDNA.

Per the original data handling: Quantification of nucleated cells was approximated via reference gene primer amplification. The table came from immunoSEQ multiplex PCR; TCRdb's copy has only in-frame clones and leaves some out. That table furnishes V, J and clone size, whereas the DNA furnished D and trimming. The table includes about 180,000 clones, approximately 90% detected once. The origin of this receptor is a woman between 25 and 40 years old with active or convalescent COVID-19. The sequenced material came from peripheral blood.

CDR3 coding DNA: TGCGCCAGCAGCTCCATAACAGGGGAAACTGAAGCTTTCTTT. Its translation is CASSSITGETEAFF. The rearrangement joins TRBV5-1 to TRBJ1-1, with 7 positions matching TRBD1. Germline V lookup: CDR1 SGHRS, CDR2 YFSETQ. The CDR3 contains 14 residues. V shed 3 bases and J 5 bases; nucleotides not matched to a gene: 7.